This TCR beta chain was observed in a study of CD8+CD57+ T cells in acquired aplastic anemia. Overall study: CD4+ and CD8+ cells, once sorted, gave DNA averaging approximately 3.3 ug. Study outcomes and limitations: CD8+ Simpson's diversity did not differ significantly between patients and controls.

Details on this clonotype: Its antigen is not known. Without the conserved terminal phenylalanine or tryptophan, this CDR3 likely stems from a read error. Because the CDR3's place on the DNA is in doubt, the DNA is left out and the CDR3 is given as listed by TCRdb.

CDR3 and TCR beta VDJ profiling relied on a genomic DNA template. TCRdb re-called the reads through MiXCR, storing one row per CDR3 protein. Of about 200,000 distinct CDR3 sequences in the sample, roughly 60% were seen once. Per the germline V gene, CDR1 is WSHSY and CDR2 is SAAADI. The CDR3 is 11 residues long, counting both termini. All patients picked for sequencing had shown, by flow cytometry, an expansion of CD8+CD57+ cells. The sample consisted of sorted CD4+, CD8+, or CD8+CD57+ T cells (not recorded which) from PBMCs. The rearrangement uses TRBV10-2 and TRBJ2-7; TRBD1, the table's D call, lacks a check against the DNA. The TCR originated in a human donor with aplastic anemia. Here the CDR3 reads CASRRGRGPPL.